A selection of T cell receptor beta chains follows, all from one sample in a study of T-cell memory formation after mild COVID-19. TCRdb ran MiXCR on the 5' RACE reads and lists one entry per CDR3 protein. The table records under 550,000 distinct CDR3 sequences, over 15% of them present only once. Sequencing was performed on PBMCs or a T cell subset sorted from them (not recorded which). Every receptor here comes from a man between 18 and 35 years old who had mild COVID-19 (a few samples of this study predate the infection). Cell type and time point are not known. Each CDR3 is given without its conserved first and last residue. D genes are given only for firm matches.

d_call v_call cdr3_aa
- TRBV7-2 ASSFAGHLYGYT
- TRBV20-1 SATRGDGSPLH
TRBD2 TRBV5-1 ASSHGTSGGVDTQY
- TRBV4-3 ASSLEHGGGNQPQH
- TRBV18 ASSPEDNYNEQF
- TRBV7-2 ASSLVGRRKNSPLH
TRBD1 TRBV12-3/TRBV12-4 ASSFVRGLTEAF
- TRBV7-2 ASSLRRDYEQY
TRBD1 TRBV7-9 ASSIGAGQGVSPLH
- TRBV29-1 SAGPQAGNTIY
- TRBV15 ATSRIQGIADTQY
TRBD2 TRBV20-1 SAGPFTGGGDTQY
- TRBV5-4 ASSLNSGNYYNEQF
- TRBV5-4 ASSLDATGTQY
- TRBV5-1 ASSARERGLQF
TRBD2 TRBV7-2 ASSLQVAGQETQY
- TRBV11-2 ASVGLPGTQY
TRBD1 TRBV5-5 ASSLVTGANTGELF
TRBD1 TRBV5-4 ASSLEGQGLDEQY
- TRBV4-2 ASSQGPGQGDSPLH
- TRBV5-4 ASRSGWASDTQY
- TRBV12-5 ASGAGYEETQY
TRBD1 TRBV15 ATSNRDRLYGTQY
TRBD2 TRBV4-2 ASSQRGGTDTQY
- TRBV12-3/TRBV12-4 ASRRVQPQH
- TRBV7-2 ASTSRRGSGGYT
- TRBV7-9 ASSLRDPEQF
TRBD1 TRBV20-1 SARSRTGNSNQPQH
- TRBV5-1 ASSGGAPFGQF
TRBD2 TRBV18 ASSPPTGTSVETQY
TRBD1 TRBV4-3 ASSPHSTDRVYEQY
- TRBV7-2 ASSLDPGREQY
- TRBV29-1 SVEAGTIGEQY
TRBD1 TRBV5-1 ASSLLGTVNTEAF
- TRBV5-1 ASSWDSKTQY
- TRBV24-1 ATSDLGVRF
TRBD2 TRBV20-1 SARRLAGDTDTQY
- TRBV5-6 ASSRRQEGGPQH
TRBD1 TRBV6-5 ASSYSTGPSAELF
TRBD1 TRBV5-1 ASQAGTGDFRNEQF
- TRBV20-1 SARDLGATDTQY